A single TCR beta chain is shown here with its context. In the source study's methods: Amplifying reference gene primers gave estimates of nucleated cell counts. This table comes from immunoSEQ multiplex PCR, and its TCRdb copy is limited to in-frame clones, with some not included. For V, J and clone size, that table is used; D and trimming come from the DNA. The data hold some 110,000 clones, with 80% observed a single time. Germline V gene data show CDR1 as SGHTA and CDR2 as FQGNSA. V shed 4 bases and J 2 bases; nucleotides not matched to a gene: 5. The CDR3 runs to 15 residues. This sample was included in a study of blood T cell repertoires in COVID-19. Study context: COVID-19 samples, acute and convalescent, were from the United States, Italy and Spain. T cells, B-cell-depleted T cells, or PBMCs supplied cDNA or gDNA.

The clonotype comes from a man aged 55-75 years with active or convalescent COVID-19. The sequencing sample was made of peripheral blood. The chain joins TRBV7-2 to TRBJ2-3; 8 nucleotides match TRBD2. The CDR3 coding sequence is TGTGCCAGCAGCTCCTTAGCGGGGATCACAGATACGCAGTATTTT. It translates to CASSSLAGITDTQYF.